The rows below give T cell receptor beta chains drawn from one sample of a study of spatial heterogeneity in lung cancer. TCRdb reprocessed the 5' RACE reads via MiXCR and lists one record per CDR3 protein. The table has 50,000 to 65,000 distinct CDR3 sequences, more than 7% seen once; the top ten hold approximately 16%. The sample in question was PBMCs, obtained at surgery. The origin of the receptors is a female donor with early-stage non-small cell lung cancer. Each CDR3 is given with its conserved first and last residue. D genes are given only for firm matches. Clone size is shown for a subset of rows, as once, few, many or a class of expanded clone.

clone_size,d_call,v_call,j_call,cdr3_nt,cdr3_aa
few,NA,TRBV28,TRBJ1-1,TGTGTCAGCAGGGAGGGCGTGAACACTGAAGCTTTCTTT,CVSREGVNTEAFF
medium-sized,NA,TRBV30,TRBJ1-2,TGTGCCTGGAGTGTAGGCTATGGCTACACCTTC,CAWSVGYGYTF
many,TRBD1,TRBV7-3,TRBJ2-1,TGTGCCAGCAGCCTTATTCAGGGGGCAAACAATGAGCAGTTCTTC,CASSLIQGANNEQFF
few,TRBD1,TRBV6-5,TRBJ2-2,TGTGCCAGCAGCCCATTAGAGGGGGCGACGAACACCGGGGAGCTGTTTTTT,CASSPLEGATNTGELFF
many,TRBD2,TRBV5-1,TRBJ2-3,TGCGCCAGCCATCCTAGCGGGGGGGCCAGTACAGATACGCAGTATTTT,CASHPSGGASTDTQYF
few,NA,TRBV2,TRBJ2-3,TGTGCCAGCAGTGACGGAGTTAGCACAGATACGCAGTATTTT,CASSDGVSTDTQYF
few,TRBD1,TRBV5-1,TRBJ1-4,TGCGCCAGCAGCTTACCCTCCGGGACAGGGGGTGAAAAACTGTTTTTT,CASSLPSGTGGEKLFF
medium-sized,TRBD1,TRBV27,TRBJ1-5,TGTGCCAGCAGACATACAGGGGGCGGCAATCAGCCCCAGCATTTT,CASRHTGGGNQPQHF
many,NA,TRBV20-1,TRBJ2-7,TGCAGTGCTAGGGAACTAGTGGGACCTACCTACGAGCAGTACTTC,CSARELVGPTYEQYF
NA,NA,TRBV28,TRBJ2-4,TGTGCCAGCAGTCAACCTCCGACAGATTTTGTAGCCAAAAACATTCAGTACTTC,CASSQPPTDFVAKNIQYF
NA,NA,TRBV18,TRBJ2-1,TGTGCCAGCTCACCAAGAAGGGGAAGGGGCAATGAGCAGTTCTTC,CASSPRRGRGNEQFF
few,NA,TRBV12-5,TRBJ1-2,TGTGCTAGTGGTTTGGGAAGAAACTATGGCTACACCTTC,CASGLGRNYGYTF
many,NA,TRBV7-6,TRBJ2-5,TGTGCCAGCAGCCCCGGTTGGGGGTTACAAGAGACCCAGTACTTC,CASSPGWGLQETQYF
few,NA,TRBV18,TRBJ2-7,TGTGCCAGCTCACCACAGAGGGACGCCTACGAGCAGTACTTC,CASSPQRDAYEQYF
few,NA,TRBV6-1,TRBJ1-5,TGTGCCAGCAGACAGGTCAACAATCAGCCCCAGCATTTT,CASRQVNNQPQHF
NA,NA,TRBV9,TRBJ1-5,TGTGCCAGCAGCGTAGATGCAGGCCTGAATCAGCCCCAGCATTTT,CASSVDAGLNQPQHF
few,NA,TRBV14,TRBJ2-7,TGTGCCAGCAGCTGGGGCTCCTACGAGCAGTACTTC,CASSWGSYEQYF
many,TRBD2,TRBV12-3/TRBV12-4,TRBJ2-3,TGTGCCAGCAGACGCGGGACTAGCGACACAGATACGCAGTATTTT,CASRRGTSDTDTQYF
many,TRBD2,TRBV11-2,TRBJ2-5,TGTGCCAGCGCAGCGGGGGACCAAGAGACCCAGTACTTC,CASAAGDQETQYF
many,NA,TRBV11-2,TRBJ1-1,TGTGCCAGCAGCGTTTACTCGAACACTGAAGCTTTCTTT,CASSVYSNTEAFF
many,NA,TRBV20-1,TRBJ1-1,TGCAGTGCTCTTCGAGGGGCTACGAACACTGAAGCTTTCTTT,CSALRGATNTEAFF
many,NA,TRBV10-3,TRBJ2-5,TGTGCCATCAGTGAGTCGGGCCGACAAGAGACCCAGTACTTC,CAISESGRQETQYF
NA,TRBD1,TRBV12-3/TRBV12-4,TRBJ2-5,TGTGCCAGCAGTTTAGGGACAGGGGCTTTGGAGACCCAGTACTTC,CASSLGTGALETQYF
few,NA,TRBV10-3,TRBJ1-2,TGTGCCACGCTAATTCAGGAGGGAAACTATGGCTACACCTTC,CATLIQEGNYGYTF
many,NA,TRBV28,TRBJ1-1,TGTGCCAGCACCCCCCCCCAGGGAAGAAACACTGAAGCTTTCTTT,CASTPPQGRNTEAFF
NA,NA,TRBV6-4,TRBJ2-1,TGTGCCAGCAGTGGGACGACAGTTAATGAGCAGTTCTTC,CASSGTTVNEQFF
many,NA,TRBV5-6,TRBJ2-7,TGTGCCAGCAGCACAACCAGCTACGAGCAGTACTTC,CASSTTSYEQYF
many,NA,TRBV7-2,TRBJ2-2,TGTGCCAGCAGCTTTGAAGGGGTGGGCACCGGGGAGCTGTTTTTT,CASSFEGVGTGELFF
NA,TRBD1,TRBV3-1,TRBJ1-1,TGTGCCAGCAACCAAGGACAGGGTGGGGGCGCTGAAGCTTTCTTT,CASNQGQGGGAEAFF
NA,TRBD2,TRBV7-9,TRBJ2-7,TGTGCCAGCAGCTTTAGCGGGAGGGCCTACGAGCAGTACTTC,CASSFSGRAYEQYF
few,TRBD1,TRBV12-3/TRBV12-4,TRBJ1-2,TGTGCCAGCAGTTGGACAGGGCGGGCTGGCTACACCTTC,CASSWTGRAGYTF
many,NA,TRBV10-3,TRBJ2-1,TGTGCCATCAGTGGTTCGGGGACCAATGAGCAGTTCTTC,CAISGSGTNEQFF
many,NA,TRBV10-3,TRBJ1-1,TGTGCCATCAGTGAGGGGACTTTGAACACTGAAGCTTTCTTT,CAISEGTLNTEAFF
few,NA,TRBV12-3/TRBV12-4,TRBJ1-5,TGTGCCAGCAGTTCAGTCACACAGCCCCAGCATTTT,CASSSVTQPQHF
many,TRBD2,TRBV6-5,TRBJ2-7,TGTGCCAGCAGTTCGCGGGCGCTAGCGGGAGTTTCAAATGACGAGCAGTACTTC,CASSSRALAGVSNDEQYF
NA,NA,TRBV20-1,TRBJ2-7,TGCAGTGCTAGAGAAGGCGGGACCTACGAGCAGTACTTC,CSAREGGTYEQYF
many,NA,TRBV3-1,TRBJ1-4,TGTGCCAGCAGCCAAGAGAGGCTCGATAATGAAAAACTGTTTTTT,CASSQERLDNEKLFF
NA,NA,TRBV4-2,TRBJ1-5,TGTGCCAGCAGCCAAAGACAACATAGCAATCAGCCCCAGCATTTT,CASSQRQHSNQPQHF
NA,NA,TRBV6-1,TRBJ1-4,TGTGCCAGCAGGACCGCGGGGGGCGGAGGCGAAAAACTGTTTTTT,CASRTAGGGGEKLFF
many,TRBD1,TRBV2,TRBJ1-2,TGTGCCAGCAGTGCGGACAGGAGTGGCCGTGGCTACACCTTC,CASSADRSGRGYTF
few,NA,TRBV20-1,TRBJ2-1,TGCAGTGCTCAACGGGAATACAATGAGCAGTTCTTC,CSAQREYNEQFF
few,TRBD2,TRBV5-1,TRBJ2-1,TGCGCCAGCAGCTTGGTGGCGGGAGTAGGTAATGAGCAGTTCTTC,CASSLVAGVGNEQFF
few,NA,TRBV5-1,TRBJ2-5,TGCGCCAGCAGCTTCCTGGACAGACAAGAGACCCAGTACTTC,CASSFLDRQETQYF
many,NA,TRBV5-1,TRBJ2-2,TGCGCCAGCAGCATCCCAAGGGATCCCGGGGAGCTGTTTTTT,CASSIPRDPGELFF
NA,NA,TRBV20-1,TRBJ2-5,TGCAGTGCTAGAGGGGGGTATGAGACCCAGTACTTC,CSARGGYETQYF
many,NA,TRBV5-1,TRBJ1-1,TGCGCCAGCAGCTTGGTAGCAGAGAACACTGAAGCTTTCTTT,CASSLVAENTEAFF
few,NA,TRBV19,TRBJ2-1,TGTGCCAGTAGCGGGAGCTCCTACAATGAGCAGTTCTTC,CASSGSSYNEQFF
many,NA,TRBV24-1,TRBJ2-1,TGTGCCACCAGTGCATACAATGAGCAGTTCTTC,CATSAYNEQFF
few,NA,TRBV7-2,TRBJ2-1,TGTGCCAGCAGCTTAGCTTTAGCATTCCACAATGAGCAGTTCTTC,CASSLALAFHNEQFF
many,NA,TRBV3-1,TRBJ2-7,TGTGCCAGCAGCCAAGATGAACAGTTCCCCTACGAGCAGTACTTC,CASSQDEQFPYEQYF
few,NA,TRBV6-6,TRBJ1-1,TGTGCCAGCAGTTACGGGCGGACTGAAGCTTTCTTT,CASSYGRTEAFF
NA,NA,TRBV11-2,TRBJ2-7,TGTGCCAGCAGCTTAGTGGGGGGATCCTACGAGCAGTACTTC,CASSLVGGSYEQYF
few,NA,TRBV28,TRBJ1-1,TGTGCCAGCATCACGGACATCTGGAGCACTGAAGCTTTCTTT,CASITDIWSTEAFF
many,NA,TRBV12-3/TRBV12-4,TRBJ1-3,TGTGCCAGCAGTTCTTCCGACAGCGCTGGAAACACCATATATTTT,CASSSSDSAGNTIYF
NA,NA,TRBV28,TRBJ1-5,TGTGCCAGCAGTTTCCCGCGCGGGGGGGGTCTTAGCAATCAGCCCCAGCATTTT,CASSFPRGGGLSNQPQHF
many,NA,TRBV20-1,TRBJ1-5,TGCAGTGCTAGAGGGGCAGGGAAAACCCGTGGCAATCAGCCCCAGCATTTT,CSARGAGKTRGNQPQHF
many,TRBD1,TRBV5-1,TRBJ1-4,TGCGCCAGCAGCTTGCGGGACAGGGGGCCGGAAAAACTGTTTTTT,CASSLRDRGPEKLFF
few,NA,TRBV2,TRBJ2-3,TGTGCCAGCATGATGATCACAGATACGCAGTATTTT,CASMMITDTQYF
few,TRBD2,TRBV5-4,TRBJ2-1,TGTGCCAGCAGCCCAGCGGGAGGGTTCTACAATGAGCAGTTCTTC,CASSPAGGFYNEQFF
few,NA,TRBV12-3/TRBV12-4,TRBJ2-1,TGTGCCAGCAGCCCTTTTACTGTTGAGGAGGGGGTCAATGAGCAGTTCTTC,CASSPFTVEEGVNEQFF